This T cell receptor beta chain was found in a study of blood T cell repertoires in COVID-19. Germline CDR1 and CDR2: LNHDA and SQIVND (reference sequence). The CDR3 runs 14 residues. Trimming left V 3 bases short and J 4 bases short, with 9 bases between. Clones were sequenced by immunoSEQ multiplex PCR, and TCRdb holds only the in-frame ones, with some missing. Here the sample spans 210,000 or so clones, roughly 90% being singletons. This TCR was sampled from a woman in her fifties or sixties with acute or convalescent COVID-19. The chain uses TRBV19 and TRBJ2-2, with unresolved D. Sequenced input: peripheral blood. The CDR3, as DNA: TGTGCCAGTAGTATGCCCCTAGGCACCGGGGAGCTGTTTTTT. It codes for CASSMPLGTGELFF. The full variable domain, in which reference TRBV19 and TRBJ2-2 provide the parts outside the CDR3, is DGGITQSPKYLFRKEGQNVTLSCEQNLNHDAMYWYRQDPGQGLRLIYYSQIVNDFQKGDIAEGYSVSREKKESFPLTVTSAQKNPTAFYLCASSMPLGTGELFFGEGSRLTVL.